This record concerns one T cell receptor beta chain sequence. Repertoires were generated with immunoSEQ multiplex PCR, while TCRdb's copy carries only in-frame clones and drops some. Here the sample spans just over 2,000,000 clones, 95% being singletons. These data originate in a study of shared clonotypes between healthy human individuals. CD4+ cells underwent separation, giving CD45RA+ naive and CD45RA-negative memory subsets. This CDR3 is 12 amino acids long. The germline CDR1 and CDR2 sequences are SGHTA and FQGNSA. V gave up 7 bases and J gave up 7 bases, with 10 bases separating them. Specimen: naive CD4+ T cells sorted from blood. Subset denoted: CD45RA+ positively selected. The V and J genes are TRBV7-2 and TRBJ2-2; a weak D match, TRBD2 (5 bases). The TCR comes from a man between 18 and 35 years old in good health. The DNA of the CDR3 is TGTGCCAGCAACACCCGGGGCGGGGAGCTGTTTTTT. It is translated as CASNTRGGELFF.